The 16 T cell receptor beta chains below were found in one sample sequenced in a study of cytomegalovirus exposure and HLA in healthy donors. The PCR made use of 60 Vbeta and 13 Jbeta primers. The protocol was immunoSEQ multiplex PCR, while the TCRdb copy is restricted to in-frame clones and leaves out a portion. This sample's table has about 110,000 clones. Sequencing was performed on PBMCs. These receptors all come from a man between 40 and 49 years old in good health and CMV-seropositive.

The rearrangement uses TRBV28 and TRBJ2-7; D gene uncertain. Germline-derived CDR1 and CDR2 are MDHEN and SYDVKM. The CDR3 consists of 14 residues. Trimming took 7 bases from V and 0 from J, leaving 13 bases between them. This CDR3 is CASTSITSSYEQYF. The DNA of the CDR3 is TGTGCCAGCACCTCCATTACATCCTCCTACGAGCAGTACTTC.

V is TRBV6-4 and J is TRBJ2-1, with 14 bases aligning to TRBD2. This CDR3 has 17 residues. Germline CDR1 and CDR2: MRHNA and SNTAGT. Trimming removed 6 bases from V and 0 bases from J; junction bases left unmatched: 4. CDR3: CASSVGTSGSSYNEQFF. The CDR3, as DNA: TGTGCCAGCAGCGTCGGGACTAGCGGGAGCTCCTACAATGAGCAGTTCTTC.

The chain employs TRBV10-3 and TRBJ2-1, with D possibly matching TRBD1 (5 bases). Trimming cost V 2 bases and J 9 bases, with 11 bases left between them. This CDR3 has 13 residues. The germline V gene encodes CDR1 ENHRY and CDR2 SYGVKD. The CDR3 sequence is CAISERGRIEQFF. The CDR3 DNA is TGTGCCATCAGTGAGAGGGGCCGCATTGAGCAGTTCTTC.

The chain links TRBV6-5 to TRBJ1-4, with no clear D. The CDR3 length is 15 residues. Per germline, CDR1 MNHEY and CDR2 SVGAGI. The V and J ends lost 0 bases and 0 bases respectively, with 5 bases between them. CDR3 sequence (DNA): TGTGCCAGCAGTTACTCGGAGGCAACTAATGAAAAACTGTTTTTT. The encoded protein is CASSYSEATNEKLFF.

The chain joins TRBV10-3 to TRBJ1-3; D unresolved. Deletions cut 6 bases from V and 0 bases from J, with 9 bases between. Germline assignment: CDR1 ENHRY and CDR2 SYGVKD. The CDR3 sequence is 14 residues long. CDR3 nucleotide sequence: TGTGCCATCAGGGCGACAATCTCTGGAAACACCATATATTTT. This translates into CAIRATISGNTIYF.

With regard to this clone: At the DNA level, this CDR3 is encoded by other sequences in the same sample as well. In DNA form, the CDR3 reads TGTGCCAGCTCCAGGGGTAATCAGCCCCAGCATTTT. The encoded protein is CASSRGNQPQHF. The genes are TRBV28 and TRBJ1-5; possible D gene TRBD1, 6 bases. The CDR3 contains 12 residues. From germline, CDR1 is MDHEN and CDR2 SYDVKM. V dropped 8 bases and J dropped 4 bases, with 9 bases sitting between them.

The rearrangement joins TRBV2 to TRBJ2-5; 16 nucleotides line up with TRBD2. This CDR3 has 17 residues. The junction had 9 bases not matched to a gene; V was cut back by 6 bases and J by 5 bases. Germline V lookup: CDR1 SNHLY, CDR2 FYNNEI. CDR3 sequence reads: CASRGTSGRAVAETQYF. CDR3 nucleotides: TGTGCCAGCAGGGGGACTAGCGGGAGGGCCGTGGCGGAGACCCAGTACTTC.

The chain's CDR3 is CSVDRGTYGYTF. CDR3 DNA: TGCAGCGTGGACCGGGGGACCTATGGCTACACCTTC. The chain uses TRBV29-1 and TRBJ1-2, with D possibly being TRBD1 (5 bases). In germline, CDR1 is SQVTM, CDR2 ANQGSEA. This CDR3 is 12 amino acids long. V lost 6 bases and J 4 bases, leaving 12 bases between the germline ends. The full variable domain, with the rest looked up from reference TRBV29-1 and TRBJ1-2, is SAVISQKPSRDICQRGTSLTIQCQVDSQVTMMFWYRQQPGQSLTLIATANQGSEATYESGFVIDKFPISRPNLTFSTLTVSNMSPEDSSIYLCSVDRGTYGYTFGSGTRLTVV.

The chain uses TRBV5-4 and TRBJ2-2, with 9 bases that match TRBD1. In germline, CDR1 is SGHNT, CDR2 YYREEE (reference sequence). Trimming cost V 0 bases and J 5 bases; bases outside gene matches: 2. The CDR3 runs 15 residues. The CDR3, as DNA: TGTGCCAGCAGCTTGGACAGGGGGCCGACCGGGGAGCTGTTTTTT. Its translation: CASSLDRGPTGELFF.

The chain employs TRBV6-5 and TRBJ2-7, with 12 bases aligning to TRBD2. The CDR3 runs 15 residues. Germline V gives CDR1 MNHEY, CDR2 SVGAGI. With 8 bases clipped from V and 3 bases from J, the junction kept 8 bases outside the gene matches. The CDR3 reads CASASTSGRYYEQYF. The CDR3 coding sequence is TGTGCCAGCGCCTCCACTAGCGGGAGGTACTACGAGCAGTACTTC.

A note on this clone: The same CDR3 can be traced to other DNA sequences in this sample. The CDR3 sequence: CASSLQSQETQYF. The CDR3 bases are TGTGCCAGCAGCTTACAGTCCCAAGAGACCCAGTACTTC. The genes are TRBV5-4 and TRBJ2-5; D unclear. Germline lookup yields CDR1 SGHNT and CDR2 YYREEE (reference sequence). Trimming removed 2 bases from V and 1 base from J, with 6 bases in between. CDR3 length equals 13 residues.

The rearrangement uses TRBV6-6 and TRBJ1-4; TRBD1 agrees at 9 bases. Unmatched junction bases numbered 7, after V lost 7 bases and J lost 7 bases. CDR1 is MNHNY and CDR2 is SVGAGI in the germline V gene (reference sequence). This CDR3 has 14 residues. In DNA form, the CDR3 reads TGTGCCAGCAACACAGGGGGCGTTAGTGAAAAACTGTTTTTT. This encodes CASNTGGVSEKLFF.

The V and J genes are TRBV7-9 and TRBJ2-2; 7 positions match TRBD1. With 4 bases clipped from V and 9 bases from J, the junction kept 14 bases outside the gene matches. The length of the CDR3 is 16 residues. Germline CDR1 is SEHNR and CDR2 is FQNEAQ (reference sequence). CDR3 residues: CASSSVARNRGRELFF. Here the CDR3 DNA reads TGTGCCAGCAGCTCAGTGGCCCGGAACAGGGGCCGGGAGCTGTTTTTT. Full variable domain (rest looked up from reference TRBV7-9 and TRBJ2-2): DTGVSQNPRHKITKRGQNVTFRCDPISEHNRLYWYRQTLGQGPEFLTYFQNEAQLEKSRLLSDRFSAERPKGSFSTLEIQRTEQGDSAMYLCASSSVARNRGRELFFGEGSRLTVL.

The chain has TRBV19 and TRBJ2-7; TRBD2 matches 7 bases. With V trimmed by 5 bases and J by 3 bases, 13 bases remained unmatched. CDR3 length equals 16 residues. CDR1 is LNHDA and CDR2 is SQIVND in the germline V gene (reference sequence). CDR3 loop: CASSPVSSGKVYEQYF. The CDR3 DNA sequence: TGTGCCAGTAGTCCCGTTTCAAGCGGGAAAGTCTACGAGCAGTACTTC.

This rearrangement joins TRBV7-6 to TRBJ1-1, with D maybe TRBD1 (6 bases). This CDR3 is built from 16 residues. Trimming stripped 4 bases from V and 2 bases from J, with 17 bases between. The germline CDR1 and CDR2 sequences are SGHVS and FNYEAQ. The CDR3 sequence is CASSSRQGSTNTEAFF. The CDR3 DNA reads TGTGCCAGCAGCTCCCGGCAGGGGAGCACCAACACTGAAGCTTTCTTT.

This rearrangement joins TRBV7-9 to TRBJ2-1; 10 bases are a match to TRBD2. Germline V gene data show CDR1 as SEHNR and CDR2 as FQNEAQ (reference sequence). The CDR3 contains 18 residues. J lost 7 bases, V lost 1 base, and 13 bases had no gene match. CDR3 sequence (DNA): TGTGCCAGCAGCTTAGGGGGTGGCCCTAGCGGGAGTCGGAATGAGCAGTTCTTC. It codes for CASSLGGGPSGSRNEQFF. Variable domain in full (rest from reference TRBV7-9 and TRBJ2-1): DTGVSQNPRHKITKRGQNVTFRCDPISEHNRLYWYRQTLGQGPEFLTYFQNEAQLEKSRLLSDRFSAERPKGSFSTLEIQRTEQGDSAMYLCASSLGGGPSGSRNEQFFGPGTRLTVL.